This TCR beta chain was identified in a study of blood T cell repertoires in COVID-19. Study overall: Sample material is recorded as cDNA or gDNA derived from T cells, B-cell-depleted T cells, or PBMCs.

Libraries were prepared by immunoSEQ multiplex PCR; TCRdb keeps only in-frame clonotypes and omits some of them. The sample holds 20,000 to 30,000 clones, roughly nine tenths seen once. The TCR comes from a human donor in a cohort sampled during active COVID-19. The specimen sequenced was peripheral blood.

CDR3 in DNA: TGCGCCAGCACCAGCGGGGGACAAGAGACCCAGTACTTC. This encodes CASTSGGQETQYF. The genes are TRBV5-1 and TRBJ2-5; the match to TRBD2 covers 8 bases. V trimming: 6 bases; J trimming: 2 bases; junction bases outside the gene matches: 3. In germline, CDR1 is SGHRS, CDR2 YFSETQ. The CDR3 sequence is 13 residues long.